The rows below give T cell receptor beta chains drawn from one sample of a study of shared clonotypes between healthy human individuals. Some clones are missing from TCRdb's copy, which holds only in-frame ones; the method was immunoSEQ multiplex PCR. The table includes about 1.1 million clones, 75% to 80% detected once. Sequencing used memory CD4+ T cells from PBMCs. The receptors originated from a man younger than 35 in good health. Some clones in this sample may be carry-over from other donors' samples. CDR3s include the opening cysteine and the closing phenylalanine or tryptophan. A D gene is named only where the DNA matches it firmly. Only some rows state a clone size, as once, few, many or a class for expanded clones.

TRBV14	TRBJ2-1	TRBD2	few	CASSQRGLAGEYNEQFF	TGTGCCAGCAGCCAGAGGGGACTAGCGGGAGAGTACAATGAGCAGTTCTTC
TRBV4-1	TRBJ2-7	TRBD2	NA	CASSQGGWIAGGGEQYF	TGCGCCAGCAGCCAAGGGGGTTGGATAGCGGGAGGGGGGGAGCAGTACTTC
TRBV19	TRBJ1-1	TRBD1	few	CASSTSTGGTEAFF	TGTGCCAGTAGTACCTCGACAGGGGGAACTGAAGCTTTCTTT
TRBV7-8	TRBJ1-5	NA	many	CASSRFEGDQPQHF	TGTGCCAGCAGCCGTTTCGAGGGGGACCAGCCCCAGCATTTT
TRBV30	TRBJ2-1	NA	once	CAWSARAHYNEQFF	TGTGCCTGGAGTGCTCGGGCCCACTACAATGAGCAGTTCTTC
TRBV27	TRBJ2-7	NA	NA	CASSGWDKTSYEQYF	TGTGCCAGCAGTGGTTGGGACAAGACCTCCTACGAGCAGTACTTC
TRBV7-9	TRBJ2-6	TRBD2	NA	CASSSGRVSGRAGANVLTF	TGTGCCAGCAGCTCCGGTAGGGTCAGCGGGAGGGCTGGGGCCAACGTCCTGACTTTC
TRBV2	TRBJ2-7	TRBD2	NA	CASNQLGLAGREQYF	TGTGCCAGCAACCAATTGGGACTAGCGGGGCGAGAGCAGTACTTC
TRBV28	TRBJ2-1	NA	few	CASSLPHRYNEQFF	TGTGCCAGCAGTTTACCCCACCGGTACAATGAGCAGTTCTTC
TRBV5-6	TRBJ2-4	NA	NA	CASSLRELAKNIQYF	TGTGCCAGCAGCTTAAGGGAACTAGCCAAAAACATTCAGTACTTC
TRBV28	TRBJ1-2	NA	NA	CASSLWDASNYGYTF	TGTGCCAGCAGTTTATGGGACGCCTCTAACTATGGCTACACCTTC
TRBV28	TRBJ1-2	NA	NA	CASSPGAPRGQHGYTF	TGTGCCAGCAGTCCAGGGGCCCCCCGGGGGCAGCATGGCTACACCTTC
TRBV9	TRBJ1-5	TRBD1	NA	CASGGTGSNQPQHF	TGTGCCAGCGGCGGGACAGGGTCCAATCAGCCCCAGCATTTT
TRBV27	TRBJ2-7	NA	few	CASSPGVARGAYEQYF	TGTGCCAGCAGTCCAGGAGTGGCCAGGGGGGCCTACGAGCAGTACTTC
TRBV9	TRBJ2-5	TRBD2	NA	CASSVGLAGGPGETQYF	TGTGCCAGCAGCGTGGGACTAGCGGGAGGGCCAGGGGAGACCCAGTACTTC
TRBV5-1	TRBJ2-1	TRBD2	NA	CASSSLAGAYNEQFF	TGCGCCAGCAGCTCACTAGCGGGAGCATACAATGAGCAGTTCTTC
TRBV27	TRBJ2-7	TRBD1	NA	CASRAGDRYEQYF	TGTGCCAGCAGAGCCGGGGACAGATACGAGCAGTACTTC
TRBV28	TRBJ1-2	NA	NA	CASYTPEGGRDYGYTF	TGTGCCAGCTATACCCCGGAGGGGGGTCGGGACTATGGCTACACCTTC
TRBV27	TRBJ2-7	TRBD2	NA	CASRSGTSGSPGEQYF	TGTGCCAGCAGATCCGGGACTAGCGGGAGTCCCGGCGAGCAGTACTTC
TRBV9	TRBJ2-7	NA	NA	CASSFLPVEPYEQYF	TGTGCCAGCAGCTTTCTCCCGGTGGAACCCTACGAGCAGTACTTC
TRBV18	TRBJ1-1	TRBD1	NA	CASSPGDRETEAFF	TGTGCCAGCTCACCCGGGGACAGGGAGACCGAAGCTTTCTTT
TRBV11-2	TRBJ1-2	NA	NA	CASSSLHRRGYTF	TGTGCCAGCAGCTCGCTCCACCGACGGGGCTACACCTTC
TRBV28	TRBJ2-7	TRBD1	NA	CASRLTGFADEQYF	TGTGCCAGCAGATTGACAGGGTTTGCGGACGAGCAGTACTTC
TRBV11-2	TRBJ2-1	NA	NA	CASSRGGVGYNEQFF	TGTGCCAGCAGCAGAGGGGGGGTCGGATACAATGAGCAGTTCTTC
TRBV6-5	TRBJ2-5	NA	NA	CASSYFGSTETQYF	TGTGCCAGCAGTTACTTCGGCAGTACGGAGACCCAGTACTTC
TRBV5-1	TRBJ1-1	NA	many	CASSFQLNTEAFF	TGCGCCAGCAGCTTCCAGCTGAACACTGAAGCTTTCTTT
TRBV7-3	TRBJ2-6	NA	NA	CASSPTGDLVSGANVLTF	TGTGCCAGCAGCCCCACAGGAGACCTCGTCTCTGGGGCCAACGTCCTGACTTTC